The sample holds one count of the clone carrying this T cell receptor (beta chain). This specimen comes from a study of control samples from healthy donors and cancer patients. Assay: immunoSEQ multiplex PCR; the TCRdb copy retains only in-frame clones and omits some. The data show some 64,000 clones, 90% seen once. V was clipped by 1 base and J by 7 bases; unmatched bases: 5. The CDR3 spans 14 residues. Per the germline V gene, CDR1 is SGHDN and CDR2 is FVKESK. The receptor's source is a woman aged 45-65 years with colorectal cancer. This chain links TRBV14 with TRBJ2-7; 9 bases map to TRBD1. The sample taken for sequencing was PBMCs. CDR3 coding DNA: TGTGCCAGCAGCCAAGGCGGACAGGGGTGGGAGCAGTACTTC. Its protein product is CASSQGGQGWEQYF.